Given below is one TCR beta chain in context. The germline gives CDR1 MDHEN, CDR2 SYDVKM. The CDR3 has 15 amino acids. V was pared by 6 bases and J by 5 bases, with 11 bases of the junction left unmatched. The record originates from a study of blood T cell repertoires in COVID-19. In the study overall: COVID-19 samples collected from the United States, Italy and Spain covered acute and convalescent phases. The analysed material was cDNA or gDNA that came from T cells, B-cell-depleted T cells, or PBMCs.

Participants' reported clinical history set cohort assignment. Per the study methods: From reference gene primer amplification, estimates of nucleated cell counts were derived. Produced via immunoSEQ multiplex PCR; TCRdb's table is partial and in-frame only. That table furnishes V, J and clone size, whereas the DNA furnished D and trimming. The data contain about 170,000 clones, over 70% of them seen just once; the ten biggest clones take up approximately 4%. The sequenced sample consisted of PBMCs or T cells enriched from blood (not recorded which). This TCR was sampled from a woman aged 45-60 years in a cohort exposed to, infected with or recovered from COVID-19 (not recorded which). This rearrangement joins TRBV28 to TRBJ2-5; TRBD1 agrees at 8 bases. The CDR3 sequence is CASSKTGVREETQYF. In DNA form, the CDR3 reads TGTGCCAGCAGCAAGACAGGGGTCAGGGAGGAGACCCAGTACTTC. The variable domain in full, completed from reference TRBV28 and TRBJ2-5, reads DVKVTQSSRYLVKRTGEKVFLECVQDMDHENMFWYRQDPGLGLRLIYFSYDVKMKEKGDIPEGYSVSREKKERFSLILESASTNQTSMYLCASSKTGVREETQYFGPGTRLLVL.